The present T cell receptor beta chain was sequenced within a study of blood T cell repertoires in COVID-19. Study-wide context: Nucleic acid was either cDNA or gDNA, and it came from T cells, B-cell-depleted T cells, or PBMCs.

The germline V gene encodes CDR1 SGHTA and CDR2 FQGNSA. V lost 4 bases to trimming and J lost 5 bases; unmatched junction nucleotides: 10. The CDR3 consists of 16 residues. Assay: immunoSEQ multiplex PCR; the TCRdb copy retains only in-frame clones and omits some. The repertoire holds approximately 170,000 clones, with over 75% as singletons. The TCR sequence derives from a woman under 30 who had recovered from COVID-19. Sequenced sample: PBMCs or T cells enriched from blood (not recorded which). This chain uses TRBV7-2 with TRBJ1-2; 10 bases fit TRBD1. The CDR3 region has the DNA TGTGCCAGCAGCTCAACCTCCGGGACAGGGGCATATGGCTACACCTTC. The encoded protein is CASSSTSGTGAYGYTF.